Listed below are T cell receptor beta chains from one sample, sequenced in a study of monozygotic twins with cystic fibrosis. Assay used: immunoSEQ multiplex PCR; TCRdb lists only in-frame clones, some missing. The table lists about 15,000 clones, 90% to 97% of them singletons, with roughly 0.62% in the top ten. The sequencing input was blood. The origin of the receptors is a girl aged 2-10 years with cystic fibrosis. Each CDR3 is given without its conserved first and last residue. A D gene is named only where the DNA matches it firmly. Size values are once, few and many counts, or a class for expanded clones, and some rows have none.

TRBV9	.	.	ASSVVQGPASGANVLT
TRBV2	few	TRBD1	ASSIQGFTNEKLF
TRBV11-2	.	TRBD1	ASSFGTGGLYGYT
TRBV7-2	.	.	ASSLASSNQPQH
TRBV15	once	.	ATSRDTGQAQPQH
TRBV6-5	.	TRBD1	ASSLSRDRVGEQF
TRBV10-3	.	.	AISEYPGDSSYNEQF
TRBV11-2	once	TRBD2	ASSWGRGTSGVNNEQF
TRBV2	.	TRBD2	ASSVERGIRGELF
TRBV30	.	.	AWTWVGGAGELF
TRBV10-2	.	TRBD2	ASRIAGGDTQY
TRBV19	.	TRBD1	ASSIIGTGPHSYSNQPQH
TRBV7-9	.	.	ASSLGTFPYEQY
TRBV12-5	.	TRBD2	ASGLVLLSREGETQY
TRBV19	.	TRBD1	ASSTRTGGRTEAF
TRBV5-1	.	TRBD1	ATKYGTGDTEAF
TRBV25-1	.	.	ASSSSGSYEQY
TRBV7-8	.	.	ASSLARKYEQY
TRBV7-2	.	.	ASSFAGDETQY
TRBV27	.	TRBD1	ASSSIEGAPTEAF
TRBV2	.	TRBD1	ASSGGTGVYEQY
TRBV2	.	.	ASKALGETQY
TRBV18	.	TRBD2	ASSPGLAGGEQY
TRBV25-1	.	TRBD1	ASSDTKTGDYEQY
TRBV7-6	.	.	ASRPRGERTEAF
TRBV7-9	.	TRBD1	ASSWGQNFGNTIY
TRBV7-9	.	.	ASSLPENTEAF
TRBV9	.	.	ASSSTAYGYT